The clone carrying this TCR beta chain has only one observation. The antigen is unknown. The data were obtained in a study of STAT3 mutations in large granular lymphocyte leukemia. Study-wide context: Around two fifths of treated T-LGLL patients showed hematologic response to immunosuppression.

General study results and limits: All newly emerging clones after therapy were STAT3 wild type. Every T-cell large granular lymphocyte leukemia patient had at least one immunodominant TCR beta clonotype.

Assay used: immunoSEQ multiplex PCR; TCRdb lists only in-frame clones, some missing. The sample has about 13,000 clones, over 85% seen once. Germline-derived CDR1 and CDR2 are SGHDT and YYEEEE. The germline V and J ends were trimmed by 4 bases and 3 bases, with 19 bases remaining between them. This CDR3 is built from 16 residues. The receptor comes from a man aged 40-49 years with T-cell large granular lymphocyte leukemia. Some clones in this sample may be carry-over from other donors' samples. Source material: peripheral blood mononuclear cells. The gene calls are TRBV5-6 and TRBJ1-2, with D hard to call. CDR3 amino acids: CASSLRRRAGDYGYTF. CDR3 sequence (DNA): TGTGCCAGCAGCCTCCGTAGGAGGGCCGGGGACTATGGCTACACCTTC.